The sequence of this T cell receptor beta chain was determined in a study of liver allograft versus peripheral blood T cells. Study context: Hepatic allograft T cell receptor repertoires were evaluated relative to those present in recipients' peripheral blood. Study-wide findings and caveats: T cell receptor repertoires inside liver allografts reportedly differed from those in peripheral blood.

Points on this clonotype: Its antigen is as yet unknown.

MiXCR was run by TCRdb on the reads, yielding one entry per CDR3 protein. The table includes about 13,000 distinct CDR3 sequences, approximately 17% detected once. Germline lookup yields CDR1 SGDLS and CDR2 YYNGEE. This CDR3 has 16 residues. The V segment lost 3 bases and the J segment 5 bases; nucleotides outside the gene matches: 5. This sequence was found in a human patient who had a liver transplant. A subset of T cells may come from the graft donor. The chain has TRBV9 and TRBJ2-3, with 14 bases aligning to TRBD2. The CDR3 DNA is TGTGCCAGCAGCGCGGGACTAGCGGGAGTCGGAGATACGCAGTATTTT. Translated: CASSAGLAGVGDTQYF.